The source of this T cell receptor beta chain is a study of identical twins. Study results and caveats: Weaker excess sharing between twins was seen in beta out-of-frame sequences.

Each CDR3 protein gets one entry after TCRdb re-called the 5' RACE reads with MiXCR. The sample gives fewer than 500,000 distinct CDR3 sequences, 24% of which show up once; 2.9% is in the top ten. This clonotype was detected a few times. Its antigen is not known. The CDR3 runs to 14 residues. Germline V gives CDR1 SGHRS, CDR2 YFSETQ. Trimming cost V 3 bases and J 5 bases, with 11 bases left between them. The same data also contributed to another study, on T cells expressing NK-cell markers.

This TCR came from a woman in her late teens or twenties in good health. The V call is TRBV5-1, the J call TRBJ2-2; D remains unclear. The sequenced sample was CD4+ T cells sorted from blood. As DNA, the CDR3 is TGCGCCAGCAGCTCCCGTTCGGAGACCGGGGAGCTGTTTTTT. Translated, it gives CASSSRSETGELFF.